This T cell receptor (beta chain) originates from a study of blood T cell repertoires in COVID-19. Profiling relied on immunoSEQ multiplex PCR, and the TCRdb table lists in-frame clones only, not all of them. The sample shows approximately 300,000 clones, approximately 84% of them seen only once. CDR1 SQVTM and CDR2 ANQGSEA come from the germline V gene. Between the trimmed V and J ends, which lost 6 bases and 4 bases, there was a span of 16 bases. The CDR3 is made up of 13 amino acids. The receptor was derived from a woman aged 18-30 years who had recovered from COVID-19. Source material: PBMCs or T cells enriched from blood (not recorded which). This chain connects TRBV29-1 to TRBJ2-7; weak D call: TRBD1 (6 bases). The DNA for the CDR3 is TGCAGCGTCCTACCAGGGGATTCATACGAGCAGTACTTC. Its translation: CSVLPGDSYEQYF.